The rows below give T cell receptor beta chains drawn from one sample of a study of PD-1 blockade in classical Hodgkin lymphoma. Some clones are missing from TCRdb's copy, which holds only in-frame ones; the method was immunoSEQ multiplex PCR. The sample lists 50,000 to 75,000 clones; around 88% were seen once. Sequenced material: peripheral blood mononuclear cells (PBMCs), taken at baseline. The origin of the receptors is a human donor with classical Hodgkin lymphoma. The CDR3 runs from the conserved cysteine through the conserved F or W. Fields, in order: V gene, J gene, CDR3 protein.

v_gene: TRBV19; j_gene: TRBJ2-7; CDR3aa: CASSIGQGYEQYF
v_gene: TRBV19; j_gene: TRBJ1-3; CDR3aa: CASSIDTYGNTIYF
v_gene: TRBV7-6; j_gene: TRBJ2-7; CDR3aa: CASSLLGTGLSEQYF
v_gene: TRBV6-5; j_gene: TRBJ1-6; CDR3aa: CASRPHRAPLHF
v_gene: TRBV4-3; j_gene: TRBJ2-5; CDR3aa: CASSQEGRGSQETQYF
v_gene: TRBV7-9; j_gene: TRBJ2-1; CDR3aa: CASSHTPASSYNEQFF
v_gene: TRBV7-2; j_gene: TRBJ1-6; CDR3aa: CASSLADSPLHF
v_gene: TRBV7-2; j_gene: TRBJ1-5; CDR3aa: CASSLGYSNQPQHF
v_gene: TRBV27; j_gene: TRBJ2-5; CDR3aa: CASSLDDRGRTETQYF
v_gene: TRBV11-2; j_gene: TRBJ1-1; CDR3aa: CASSLLDRGNTEAFF
v_gene: TRBV28; j_gene: TRBJ1-6; CDR3aa: CASSLWVGSPLHF
v_gene: TRBV11-2; j_gene: NA; CDR3aa: CASSLEGGFEQYF
v_gene: TRBV6-5; j_gene: TRBJ2-7; CDR3aa: CAISGGSSFEQYF
v_gene: TRBV7-9; j_gene: TRBJ2-3; CDR3aa: CASSLLGQSTDTQYF
v_gene: TRBV4-2; j_gene: TRBJ2-7; CDR3aa: CASSQDDLTGFGIYEQYF
v_gene: TRBV10-3; j_gene: TRBJ1-1; CDR3aa: CAISESGTGRGGTEAFF
v_gene: TRBV27; j_gene: TRBJ1-5; CDR3aa: CASTPRLNSNQPQHF
v_gene: TRBV5-1; j_gene: TRBJ2-3; CDR3aa: CASSSGQDASTDTQYF
v_gene: TRBV7-2; j_gene: TRBJ2-5; CDR3aa: CASSPSGGGPPKTQYF
v_gene: TRBV7-9; j_gene: TRBJ2-5; CDR3aa: CASSLAGREETQYF
v_gene: TRBV5-1; j_gene: TRBJ1-4; CDR3aa: CASSLRAFSEKLFF
v_gene: TRBV6-1; j_gene: TRBJ2-3; CDR3aa: CATRDPRVPDTQYF
v_gene: TRBV6-5; j_gene: TRBJ2-3; CDR3aa: CASSYSRQGWSDTQYF
v_gene: TRBV7-9; j_gene: TRBJ1-1; CDR3aa: CASSQRTGADEAFF
v_gene: TRBV7-8; j_gene: TRBJ2-2; CDR3aa: CASSLDRNRGRNTGELFF
v_gene: TRBV5-1; j_gene: TRBJ2-5; CDR3aa: CASSRDRAPQETQYF
v_gene: TRBV6-5; j_gene: TRBJ2-7; CDR3aa: CASSYGWELEQYF
v_gene: TRBV19; j_gene: TRBJ2-7; CDR3aa: CASSKGSGDYKRSYEQYF
v_gene: TRBV4-2; j_gene: TRBJ2-3; CDR3aa: CASSQDGRVGTDTQYF
v_gene: TRBV28; j_gene: TRBJ1-6; CDR3aa: CASSFYPGGTYNSPLHF
v_gene: TRBV6-5; j_gene: TRBJ1-2; CDR3aa: CASRIGFGYYGYTF
v_gene: TRBV11-2; j_gene: TRBJ1-4; CDR3aa: CASSLWANEKLFF
v_gene: TRBV5-4; j_gene: TRBJ2-5; CDR3aa: CASSPMTGQETQYF
v_gene: TRBV25-1; j_gene: TRBJ1-5; CDR3aa: CASSEKGFNQPQHF
v_gene: TRBV27; j_gene: TRBJ1-2; CDR3aa: CASSPQPVEGYGYTF
v_gene: TRBV9; j_gene: TRBJ2-1; CDR3aa: CASSLRDYNEQFF
v_gene: TRBV30; j_gene: TRBJ2-5; CDR3aa: CASHGGRAQETQYF
v_gene: TRBV9; j_gene: TRBJ2-3; CDR3aa: CASSVDQDTQYF
v_gene: TRBV11-2; j_gene: TRBJ2-3; CDR3aa: CASSLAGGRVDTQYF
v_gene: TRBV19; j_gene: TRBJ2-5; CDR3aa: CATRGGAQETQYF
v_gene: TRBV6-4; j_gene: TRBJ1-1; CDR3aa: CASSDTPNLSGTSSGAFF
v_gene: TRBV18; j_gene: TRBJ1-2; CDR3aa: CASSELLHYGYTF